These 3 T cell receptor beta chains were all obtained from the same sample, sequenced in a study of cytomegalovirus exposure and HLA in healthy donors. This PCR relied on a set of 60 Vbeta primers and 13 Jbeta primers. Data came from immunoSEQ multiplex PCR; TCRdb stores just in-frame clones and leaves some out. The profile covers about 150,000 clones, with approximately 60% appearing a single time and around 1.6% taken by the ten largest. Sequenced input: PBMCs. These receptors came from a human donor in good health.

The V and J genes are TRBV19 and TRBJ2-7, with 10 bases aligning to TRBD2. The germline CDR1 and CDR2 sequences are LNHDA and SQIVND (reference sequence). This CDR3 has 14 amino acids. J gave up 0 bases and V 9 bases, and 5 bases lay outside the gene matches. The CDR3 DNA reads TGTGCCAGCAAGGGACTAGCGAGCTCCTACGAGCAGTACTTC. Translated, it gives CASKGLASSYEQYF.

V usage is TRBV15 and J usage is TRBJ1-1; D call uncertain. The germline V gene encodes CDR1 LNHNV and CDR2 YYDKDF (reference sequence). CDR3 length: 14 residues. The germline V and J ends were trimmed by 0 bases and 5 bases, with 10 bases remaining between them. The CDR3 spells CATSRDYLWTEAFF. CDR3 bases: TGTGCCACCAGCAGAGATTATCTATGGACTGAAGCTTTCTTT.

The V gene is TRBV28, the J gene TRBJ2-6, with TRBD1 matching over 7 bases. The CDR3 runs to 15 residues. V was clipped by 10 bases and J by 1 base; unmatched bases: 7. CDR1 MDHEN and CDR2 SYDVKM come from the germline V gene. CDR3 in amino acids: CAIGQALSGANVLTF. As DNA, the CDR3 is TGTGCCATCGGACAGGCCCTTTCTGGGGCCAACGTCCTGACTTTC.